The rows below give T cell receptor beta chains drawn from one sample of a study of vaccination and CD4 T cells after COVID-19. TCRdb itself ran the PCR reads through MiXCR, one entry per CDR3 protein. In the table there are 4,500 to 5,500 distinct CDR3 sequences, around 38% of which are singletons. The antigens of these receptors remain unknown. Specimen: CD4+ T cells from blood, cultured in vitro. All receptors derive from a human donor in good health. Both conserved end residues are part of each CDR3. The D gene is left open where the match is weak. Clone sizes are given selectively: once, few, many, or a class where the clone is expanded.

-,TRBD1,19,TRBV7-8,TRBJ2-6,CASSLARRQGIGGANVLTF,TGTGCCAGCAGCTTAGCGCGCCGACAGGGAATAGGTGGGGCCAACGTCCTGACTTTC
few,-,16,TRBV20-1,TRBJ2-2,CSARDGGNRNTGELFF,TGCAGTGCTAGAGATGGGGGGAACCGGAACACCGGGGAGCTGTTTTTT
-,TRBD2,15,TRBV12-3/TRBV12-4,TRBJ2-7,CASSLAGTSGGEQYF,TGTGCCAGCAGTTTAGCGGGGACTAGTGGTGGCGAGCAGTACTTC
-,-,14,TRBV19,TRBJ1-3,CASTQFGSGNTIYF,TGTGCCAGTACCCAGTTTGGCTCTGGAAACACCATATATTTT
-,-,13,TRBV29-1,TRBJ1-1,CSAYEPTNTEAFF,TGCAGCGCGTACGAACCGACGAACACTGAAGCTTTCTTT
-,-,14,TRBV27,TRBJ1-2,CASSLGGSLYGYTF,TGTGCCAGCAGTTTAGGCGGCAGCTTATATGGCTACACCTTC
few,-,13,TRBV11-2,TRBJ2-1,CASSPRPTNEQFF,TGTGCCAGCAGCCCTCGTCCAACCAATGAGCAGTTCTTC
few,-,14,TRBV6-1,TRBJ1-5,CASRDGNSNQPQHF,TGTGCCAGCAGGGACGGTAATAGCAATCAGCCCCAGCATTTT
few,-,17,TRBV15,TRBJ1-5,CATSRERAGYSNQPQHF,TGTGCCACCAGCAGAGAAAGAGCGGGTTATAGCAATCAGCCCCAGCATTTT
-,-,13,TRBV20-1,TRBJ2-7,CSASGTFSYEQYF,TGCAGTGCTAGCGGGACTTTCTCGTACGAGCAGTACTTC
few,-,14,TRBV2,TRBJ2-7,CASKNTWGGREQYF,TGTGCCAGCAAAAACACTTGGGGGGGCCGTGAGCAGTACTTC
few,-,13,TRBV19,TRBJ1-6,CASSIKGVSPLHF,TGTGCCAGTAGTATTAAAGGGGTTTCACCCCTCCACTTT
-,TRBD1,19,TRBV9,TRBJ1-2,CASSEGVETGVGLNYGYTF,TGTGCCAGCAGCGAGGGCGTGGAGACAGGGGTAGGGTTAAACTATGGCTACACCTTC
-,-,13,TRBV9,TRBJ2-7,CASSAPGSYEQYF,TGTGCCAGCAGCGCCCCCGGTAGCTACGAGCAGTACTTC
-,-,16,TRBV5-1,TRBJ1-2,CASSLAVSPSNYGYTF,TGCGCCAGCAGCTTGGCTGTTTCCCCTAGTAACTATGGCTACACCTTC
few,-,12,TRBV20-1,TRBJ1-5,CSAREGTQPQHF,TGCAGTGCTAGGGAGGGGACCCAGCCCCAGCATTTT
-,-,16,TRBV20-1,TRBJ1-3,CSARGPLRASGNTIYF,TGCAGTGCTAGAGGACCCCTCAGAGCGTCGGGAAACACCATATATTTT
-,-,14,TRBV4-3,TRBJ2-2,CASSLGGMGGELFF,TGCGCCAGCAGCCTGGGGGGTATGGGCGGGGAGCTGTTTTTT
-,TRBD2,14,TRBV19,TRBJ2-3,CASKEAGAVYTQYF,TGTGCCAGTAAAGAAGCGGGAGCGGTGTATACGCAGTATTTT
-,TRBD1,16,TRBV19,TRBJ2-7,CASSIRAWTGAGEQYF,TGTGCCAGTAGTATAAGGGCATGGACAGGGGCGGGTGAGCAGTACTTC
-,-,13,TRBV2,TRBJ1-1,CASRPGGRTEAFF,TGTGCCAGCAGACCGGGGGGAAGGACTGAAGCTTTCTTT
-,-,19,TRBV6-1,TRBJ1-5,CASSEAPKVGTGRNQPQHF,TGTGCCAGCAGTGAAGCGCCAAAAGTAGGGACCGGTCGCAATCAGCCCCAGCATTTT
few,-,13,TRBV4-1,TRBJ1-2,CASSQDIGAGYTF,TGCGCCAGCAGCCAAGATATTGGGGCGGGCTACACCTTC
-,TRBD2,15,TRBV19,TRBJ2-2,CASRGGELVTGELFF,TGTGCCAGTAGGGGGGGGGAGTTGGTCACCGGGGAGCTGTTTTTT
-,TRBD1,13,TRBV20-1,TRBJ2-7,CSAIRQGGKEQYF,TGCAGTGCTATCCGACAGGGGGGAAAAGAGCAGTACTTC
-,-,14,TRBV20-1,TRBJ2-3,CSASLDGRLYTQYF,TGCAGTGCTAGTCTCGATGGCCGGTTATATACGCAGTATTTT
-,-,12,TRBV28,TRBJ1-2,CASKAGSIGYTF,TGTGCCAGCAAAGCAGGGAGTATTGGCTACACCTTC
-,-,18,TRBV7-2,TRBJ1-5,CASSLVARTAYSNQPQHF,TGTGCCAGCAGCTTAGTCGCCAGGACAGCTTATAGCAATCAGCCCCAGCATTTT
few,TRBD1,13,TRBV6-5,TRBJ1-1,CASSYTPDREAFF,TGTGCCAGCAGTTATACCCCGGACAGGGAAGCTTTCTTT
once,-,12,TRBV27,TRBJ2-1,CASSLSFGEQFF,TGTGCCAGCAGTTTATCGTTTGGTGAGCAGTTCTTC
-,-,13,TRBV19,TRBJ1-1,CASKIGWDTEAFF,TGTGCCAGTAAAATAGGCTGGGACACTGAAGCTTTCTTT
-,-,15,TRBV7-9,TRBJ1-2,CASRPAGVNRYGYTF,TGTGCCAGCAGACCGGCAGGGGTAAATCGCTATGGCTACACCTTC
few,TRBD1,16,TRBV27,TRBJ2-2,CASSRQPGQGIGELFF,TGTGCCAGCAGCCGACAACCGGGACAGGGTATCGGGGAGCTGTTTTTT
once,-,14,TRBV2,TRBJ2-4,CASSPRDGKNIQYF,TGTGCCAGCAGCCCCCGGGACGGTAAAAACATTCAGTACTTC